This T cell receptor beta chain comes out of a study of T cells after posttransplantation cyclophosphamide. Study-wide results and limits: Recipient CMV seropositivity and CMV reactivation strongly tracked TRB clonality.

Profiling relied on immunoSEQ multiplex PCR, and the TCRdb table lists in-frame clones only, not all of them. Of roughly 30,000 clones in the sample, 80% to 95% were seen once. On this clone itself: Its antigen is not identified.

Cells defined as naive were viable CD3+CD4+ or CD3+CD8+ and CCR7+CD45RA+CD45RO-CD95-CD27+CD28+. Germline V gene data show CDR1 as SGHDN and CDR2 as FVKESK. The CDR3 length is 15 residues. J gave up 3 bases and V 5 bases, and 7 bases lay outside the gene matches. This clonotype was obtained from a woman in her sixties in good health, CMV-negative, and a related stem cell transplant donor. Material: naive CD4+ T cells sorted from PBMCs. The chain couples TRBV14 to TRBJ2-7; 10 bases match TRBD1. CDR3 amino acids: CASSARTGGVYEQYF. CDR3 DNA sequence: TGTGCCAGCAGCGCTCGGACAGGGGGGGTCTACGAGCAGTACTTC.